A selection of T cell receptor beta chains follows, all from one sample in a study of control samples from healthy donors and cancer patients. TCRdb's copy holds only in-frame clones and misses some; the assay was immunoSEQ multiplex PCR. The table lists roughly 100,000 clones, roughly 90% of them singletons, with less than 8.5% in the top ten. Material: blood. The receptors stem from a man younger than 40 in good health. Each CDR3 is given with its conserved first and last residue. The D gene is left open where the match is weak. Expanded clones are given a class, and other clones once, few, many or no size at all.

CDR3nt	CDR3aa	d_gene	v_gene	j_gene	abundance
TGTGCCAGCAGCTTAGGGGACAGGGGAAACACCATATATTTT	CASSLGDRGNTIYF	TRBD1	TRBV7-9	TRBJ1-3	few
TGTGCCTGGACCAGGGGTAACACTGAAGCTTTCTTT	CAWTRGNTEAFF	-	TRBV30	TRBJ1-1	-
TGCAGCGTTGAGTCGGGGGATAACTATGGCTACACCTTC	CSVESGDNYGYTF	-	TRBV29-1	TRBJ1-2	-
TGTGCCAGCAGTTACCCAGGGGCAAGTCAGCCCCAGCATTTT	CASSYPGASQPQHF	-	TRBV6-2/TRBV6-3	TRBJ1-5	-
TGTGCCAGCGAGGGGCCCTTGGATTCACCCCTCCACTTT	CASEGPLDSPLHF	-	TRBV6-5	TRBJ1-6	-
TGTGCCAGCAGTCGGGGCAGCCAAAATTCACCCCTCCACTTT	CASSRGSQNSPLHF	-	TRBV6-5	TRBJ1-6	few
TGTGCCAGCAGTGAACGGCTTGGCTACACCTTC	CASSERLGYTF	-	TRBV6-1	TRBJ1-2	-
TGTGCCAGTTGGGGGTATAGCAATCAGCCCCAGCATTTT	CASWGYSNQPQHF	-	TRBV6-5	TRBJ1-5	once
TGTGCCACCAGTGATTTGGGACAGGGAGGCTACACCTTC	CATSDLGQGGYTF	TRBD1	TRBV24-1	TRBJ1-2	-
TGTGCCAGCATGGCCAGGGCGAACACTGAAGCTTTCTTT	CASMARANTEAFF	-	TRBV2	TRBJ1-1	once
TGTGCCAGCAGTTATTACAGGGCTGAAAAACTGTTTTTT	CASSYYRAEKLFF	-	TRBV6-5	TRBJ1-4	-
TGTGCCAGCAGAGCCAGGGAAATGACAGGGTCTGGAAACACCATATATTTT	CASRAREMTGSGNTIYF	TRBD1	TRBV28	TRBJ1-3	once
TGCGCCAGCCATTCTGGTGAAAAACTGTTTTTT	CASHSGEKLFF	-	TRBV10-2	TRBJ1-4	many
TGTGCCAGCAGTTACCCGGGTCGTTTAGGGACTAGCTTTTCCGGGGAGCTGTTTTTT	CASSYPGRLGTSFSGELFF	TRBD2	TRBV6-2/TRBV6-3	TRBJ2-2	-
TGTGCCAGCAGCCAGGGGACAGGGAGGAACACCGGGGAGCTGTTTTTT	CASSQGTGRNTGELFF	TRBD1	TRBV3-1/TRBV3-2	TRBJ2-2	-
TGTGCCAGTAGTAACCGACAGAACGATAATTCACCCCTCCACTTT	CASSNRQNDNSPLHF	-	TRBV19	TRBJ1-6	-
TGTGCCAGCAGCGCCCAAACTAGCGGGAGGGGATACAATGAGCAGTTCTTC	CASSAQTSGRGYNEQFF	TRBD2	TRBV9	TRBJ2-1	-
TGCGCCAGCAGCTGGGGGGCGGAGGAGTACGGTTCACCCCTCCACTTT	CASSWGAEEYGSPLHF	-	TRBV5-1	TRBJ1-6	-
TGTGCCAGCAGCTACGGGACTAGCGCGAGCTCCTACGAGCAGTACTTC	CASSYGTSASSYEQYF	TRBD2	TRBV5-4	TRBJ2-7	-
TGTGCCAGCTCACCAAACCGGGAGGGCCTAAGCACAGATACGCAGTATTTT	CASSPNREGLSTDTQYF	TRBD2	TRBV18	TRBJ2-3	-
TGTGGGGAGCAGTTGGCTACATCTAGCACAGATACGCAGTATTTT	CGEQLATSSTDTQYF	-	TRBV2	TRBJ2-3	-
TGTGCCAGCAGCCCCCCACCCAGCTTAGATACGCAGTATTTT	CASSPPPSLDTQYF	-	TRBV7-2	TRBJ2-3	-
TGTGCCAGCAGTGACAGGGTCAATCAGCCCCAGCATTTT	CASSDRVNQPQHF	-	TRBV6-4	TRBJ1-5	-
TGTGCCAGCAGCTTAGATCCCAGGAGTGAAGCTTTCTTT	CASSLDPRSEAFF	-	TRBV7-8	TRBJ1-1	-
TGTGCCGGCAGCTTAGGGGGCAGAACGGAGACCCAGTACTTC	CAGSLGGRTETQYF	TRBD1	TRBV7-2	TRBJ2-5	-
TGTGCCACCAGCGATAAGGTTAGCACCATATATTTT	CATSDKVSTIYF	-	TRBV19	TRBJ1-3	-
TGTGCCAGCAGAAGACAGGAGAACACTGAAGCTTTCTTT	CASRRQENTEAFF	-	TRBV27	TRBJ1-1	few
TGCGCCAGCAGAAGCGGGGGACAAGAGACCCAGTACTTC	CASRSGGQETQYF	TRBD2	TRBV5-1	TRBJ2-5	-
TGTGCCAGCAGTCTGAGAACGGGGGACACAGATACGCAGTATTTT	CASSLRTGDTDTQYF	-	TRBV9	TRBJ2-3	-
TGTGCCAGCAGCTTAAGCCAGCTAGCCAAAAACATTCAGTACTTC	CASSLSQLAKNIQYF	-	TRBV11-2	TRBJ2-4	-
TGTGCCAGTAGTGGGGGGACTAGCGGGTTCGAGGACGAGCAGTACTTC	CASSGGTSGFEDEQYF	TRBD2	TRBV19	TRBJ2-7	-
TGTGCCAGCAGCCTAATACAGGGGGTCTCTGGAAACACCATATATTTT	CASSLIQGVSGNTIYF	TRBD1	TRBV7-9	TRBJ1-3	-
TGTGCCAGCGAGAGGACAGCTAAATCTGGGGCCAACGTCCTGACTTTC	CASERTAKSGANVLTF	-	TRBV2	TRBJ2-6	-
TGTGCTAGTGGTTTGAAATCAGCCCAGCATTTT	CASGLKSAQHF	-	TRBV12-5	TRBJ1-5	-
TGTGCCAGCTCACCACAAGATACGCAGTATTTT	CASSPQDTQYF	-	TRBV18	TRBJ2-3	-
TGTGCCAGCAGCGAAGGGAGACTCTTCAGAGCAGCGGAGCAAGAGACCCAGTACTTC	CASSEGRLFRAAEQETQYF	-	TRBV9	TRBJ2-5	-
TGTGCCAGCAGCTTATTACAGGGGCGATTCCCGGACACTGAAGCTTTCTTT	CASSLLQGRFPDTEAFF	TRBD1	TRBV7-2	TRBJ1-1	-
TGTGCCAGCACCCAGGCGGACAGGGGCCCTCGTCGTGAAAAACTGTTTTTT	CASTQADRGPRREKLFF	TRBD1	TRBV7-8	TRBJ1-4	-
TGTGCCAGCAGCGTAGGGCCAGGGGGCGGGGAGGAGACCCAGTACTTC	CASSVGPGGGEETQYF	TRBD1	TRBV9	TRBJ2-5	few
TGTGCCCCCACGGGGTTTTGTCTCGAAAAACTGTTTTTT	CAPTGFCLEKLFF	-	TRBV6-5	TRBJ1-4	-
TGTGCCAGCAGCGCCCCCGTGCGGGGGGGTGAGCAGTTCTTC	CASSAPVRGGEQFF	TRBD2	TRBV11-2	TRBJ2-1	-
TGTGCCTGGAGTGTGTTAGGGGACTTCACTGAAGCTTTCTTT	CAWSVLGDFTEAFF	-	TRBV30	TRBJ1-1	-
TGCGCCAGCAGCTTAACAGGGCCCGGCCAAGAGACCCAGTACTTC	CASSLTGPGQETQYF	-	TRBV5-1	TRBJ2-5	-
TGTGCCAGTAGTATGAGAGGGGCAGGGGAACAGCCCCAGCATTTT	CASSMRGAGEQPQHF	-	TRBV19	TRBJ1-5	-
TGTGCCAGCAGCACCGGACTAGCGGGCAGCACAGATACGCAGTATTTT	CASSTGLAGSTDTQYF	TRBD2	TRBV9	TRBJ2-3	-
TGTGCCAGCAGCTACGGGGCTTTATTTAGCAATCAGCCCCAGCATTTT	CASSYGALFSNQPQHF	-	TRBV5-5	TRBJ1-5	-
TGCAGCGCCGGGGACAGGCTGGGGGATGGCTACACCTTC	CSAGDRLGDGYTF	TRBD1	TRBV29-1	TRBJ1-2	-
TGCGCCAGCAGCTTGAGGAGATTGCGGGAGGGCTTAGTTTCCAGCTACGAGCAGTACTTC	CASSLRRLREGLVSSYEQYF	TRBD2	TRBV5-1	TRBJ2-7	-
TGTGCCAGCAGCCCCCGGGACAGGGGTACAGATACGCAGTATTTT	CASSPRDRGTDTQYF	TRBD1	TRBV27	TRBJ2-3	-
TGTGCCAGCAGCTTAGGGGGGACGGATTATGGCTACACCTTC	CASSLGGTDYGYTF	-	TRBV7-8	TRBJ1-2	-